This T cell receptor (beta chain) was sequenced in a study of human T cells and chemical hapten exposure. Looking at the study overall: How much TCR each sample yielded varied, mostly because pooled library volumes differed slightly.

Original processing notes: Between about 23,224 and 700,000 TCRs appeared in each sample, and the median stood at 95,638. MiXCR was run by TCRdb on the 5' RACE reads, yielding one entry per CDR3 protein. TCRdb's processing, not the study's, gives the V and J calls here. The table has 110,000 to 150,000 distinct CDR3 sequences, approximately 4% seen once. The sample holds many counts of this clonotype. Its specificity is unknown. From whole blood left unfractionated, total RNA was extracted. Points from the study as a whole: Counts of TCRs above 1 in 1000 frequency stayed unchanged with DPC sensitization.

Trimming removed 5 bases from V and 2 bases from J, with 9 bases in between. Looked up from germline, CDR1 is DFQATT and CDR2 is SNEGSKA (reference sequence). The CDR3 spans 12 residues. This TCR came from a female donor in good health. This rearrangement joins TRBV20-1 to TRBJ1-1; D uncertain. As DNA, the CDR3 is TGCAGTGCTGTTAAGCCCAACACTGAAGCTTTCTTT. It is translated as CSAVKPNTEAFF.